Below are 22 T cell receptor beta chains sequenced from a single sample in a study of shared clonotypes between healthy human individuals. Sequencing was performed with immunoSEQ multiplex PCR; in TCRdb, only in-frame clones are kept and a portion is missing. The sample contains approximately 620,000 clones, more than 95% of which appear only once. The sequenced sample was naive CD4+ T cells sorted from blood. Subset specified: CD45RA+ positively selected. The receptors stem from a woman aged 25 to 39 in good health.

This clone was recorded only once. The chain couples TRBV7-2 to TRBJ2-3; 8 positions match TRBD2. The CDR3 has 17 residues. Trimming removed 5 bases from V and 2 bases from J; junction bases left unmatched: 12. Germline CDR1 is SGHTA and CDR2 is FQGNSA. This chain's CDR3 is CASSPGLGTRLTDTQYF. CDR3 sequence (DNA): TGTGCCAGCAGCCCCGGACTAGGGACTAGGCTCACAGATACGCAGTATTTT.

The CDR3 spells CAVKSRVGGPRAYGYTF. The CDR3 DNA follows: TGTGCGGTCAAATCCAGGGTCGGTGGCCCTCGGGCTTATGGCTACACCTTC. This chain uses TRBV30 with TRBJ1-2; D perhaps matches TRBD1 (5 bases). The CDR3 loop spans 17 amino acids. Germline loops: CDR1 GTSNPN, CDR2 SVGIG (reference sequence).

The rearrangement joins TRBV15 to TRBJ1-4; 7 bases are shared with TRBD1. V shed 4 bases and J 1 base; nucleotides not matched to a gene: 3. This CDR3 is built from 15 residues. Per the germline V gene, CDR1 is LNHNV and CDR2 is YYDKDF (reference sequence). This CDR3 reads CATSNRQGTNEKLFF. CDR3 DNA: TGTGCCACCAGCAACCGACAGGGAACTAATGAAAAACTGTTTTTT.

J is TRBJ2-5 and V is TRBV5-1; 8 nucleotides match TRBD2. The CDR3 spans 15 residues. V trimming: 4 bases; J trimming: 1 base; junction bases outside the gene matches: 6. CDR1 and CDR2 (germline): SGHRS, YFSETQ. The CDR3 DNA follows: TGCGCCAGCAGCCCGCCGGCGGGAGGCCAAGAGACCCAGTACTTC. Translation: CASSPPAGGQETQYF.

V gene TRBV19 combines with J gene TRBJ2-5, with TRBD1 as a possible D gene (6 bases). The J call is doubtful: the DNA matches TRBJ2-7 better. Germline CDR1 reads LNHDA; CDR2 reads SQIVND (reference sequence). This CDR3 comprises 15 residues. Here the CDR3 DNA reads TGTGCCAGTAGTATAGATTCCCAGGGGATTTACGAGCAGTACTTC. Its protein product is CASSIDSQGIYEQYF.

The chain links TRBV6-1 to TRBJ1-4, with D uncertain. The CDR3 loop spans 15 amino acids. Germline lookup yields CDR1 MNHNS and CDR2 SASEGT. V lost 2 bases, J lost 6 bases, and 13 bases lay in between. CDR3 DNA: TGTGCCAGCAGTGAAAGGTCAGGAAAGTATGAAAAACTGTTTTTT. It specifies CASSERSGKYEKLFF.

The sample holds one count of this clone. The chain is built from TRBV6-6 and TRBJ1-1, with D tentatively TRBD1 (5 bases). Trimming left V 5 bases short and J 11 bases short, with 15 bases between. The CDR3 runs 12 residues. Looked up from germline, CDR1 is MNHNY and CDR2 is SVGAGI (reference sequence). The CDR3 DNA sequence: TGTGCCAGCAGTGACTGGGACTTAGTGGCTTTCTTT. The encoded protein is CASSDWDLVAFF.

This clone has just a few counts. The chain is built from TRBV6-5 and TRBJ1-1; D is uncertain. The CDR3 is 13 amino acids. From germline, CDR1 is MNHEY and CDR2 SVGAGI. Trimming pared 6 bases from V and 1 base from J, leaving 9 bases between. The CDR3 spells CASRHTENTEAFF. The CDR3, as DNA: TGTGCCAGCAGACACACAGAGAACACTGAAGCTTTCTTT.

This chain joins TRBV15 and TRBJ2-7, with D perhaps TRBD2 (5 bases). The CDR3 spans 16 residues. Trimming took 0 bases from V and 9 from J, leaving 21 bases between them. Per the germline V gene, CDR1 is LNHNV and CDR2 is YYDKDF (reference sequence). The chain's CDR3 is CATSRDGTGILVTQYF. The CDR3 DNA reads as TGTGCCACCAGCAGAGATGGAACGGGGATACTGGTGACGCAGTACTTC.

The gene calls are TRBV28 and TRBJ2-1; 12 bases align to TRBD2. Trimming cost V 6 bases and J 0 bases; bases outside gene matches: 3. Germline V gene sequence: CDR1 MDHEN, CDR2 SYDVKM. This CDR3 has 16 residues. The CDR3 region is CASRILAGGSYNEQFF. The CDR3 DNA reads TGTGCCAGCAGGATACTAGCGGGGGGCTCCTACAATGAGCAGTTCTTC.

The chain links TRBV14 to TRBJ1-2; D is unclear. The CDR3 sequence is 14 residues long. Germline V gene data show CDR1 as SGHDN and CDR2 as FVKESK. Between the trimmed V and J ends, which lost 4 bases and 3 bases, there was a span of 12 bases. CDR3 coding DNA: TGTGCCAGCAGCCCCGTTAGGGTTCACTATGGCTACACCTTC. Residues: CASSPVRVHYGYTF. The full variable domain, in which reference TRBV14 and TRBJ1-2 provide the parts outside the CDR3, is EAGVTQFPSHSVIEKGQTVTLRCDPISGHDNLYWYRRVMGKEIKFLLHFVKESKQDESGMPNNRFLAERTGGTYSTLKVQPAELEDSGVYFCASSPVRVHYGYTFGSGTRLTVV.

This clone was detected a few times. The V call is TRBV6-1, the J call TRBJ1-2; maybe TRBD1 (5 bases). This CDR3 is built from 14 residues. Germline V gene lookup returns CDR1 MNHNS and CDR2 SASEGT. Deletions cut 2 bases from V and 6 bases from J, with 13 bases between. The CDR3 region is CASSEQGSGDGYTF. The CDR3 nucleotides read TGTGCCAGCAGTGAACAGGGCAGTGGGGATGGCTACACCTTC.

J is TRBJ2-7 and V is TRBV14, with D uncertain. Between the trimmed V and J ends, which lost 0 bases and 4 bases, there was a span of 10 bases. Germline values: CDR1 SGHDN, CDR2 FVKESK. The CDR3 loop spans 14 amino acids. The CDR3 nucleotides read TGTGCCAGCAGCCAAGATAGCCCCCTGTACGAGCAGTACTTC. Protein product: CASSQDSPLYEQYF.

V and J are TRBV7-6 and TRBJ2-3; 10 bases are shared with TRBD2. V dropped 5 bases and J dropped 5; count of bases not matched to a gene: 10. This CDR3 has 16 residues. Germline CDR1 reads SGHVS; CDR2 reads FNYEAQ. The CDR3 nucleotides are TGTGCCAGCAGCCAGAGGGCTAGCGGGAGTTTAGATACGCAGTATTTT. It translates to CASSQRASGSLDTQYF.

The chain joins TRBV5-4 to TRBJ2-1, with D perhaps matching TRBD2 (6 bases). V shed 1 base and J shed 7 bases, with 15 bases lying between them. This CDR3 has 15 residues. CDR1 is SGHNT and CDR2 is YYREEE in the germline V gene (reference sequence). The CDR3 loop reads CASSLRQRRANEQFF. The CDR3 DNA reads as TGTGCCAGCAGCTTGAGACAGAGGAGGGCAAATGAGCAGTTCTTC. Together with reference TRBV5-4 and TRBJ2-1, the CDR3 gives the full variable domain: ETGVTQSPTHLIKTRGQQVTLRCSSQSGHNTVSWYQQALGQGPQFIFQYYREEENGRGNFPPRFSGLQFPNYSSELNVNALELDDSALYLCASSLRQRRANEQFFGPGTRLTVL.

The V and J genes are TRBV2 and TRBJ2-3; 11 bases map to TRBD2. Germline CDR1 is SNHLY and CDR2 is FYNNEI. Trimming removed 10 bases from V and 0 bases from J; junction bases left unmatched: 9. This CDR3 is 16 amino acids long. The chain's CDR3 is CAISGTSGSSTDTQYF. Written as DNA, the CDR3 is TGTGCCATATCCGGGACTAGCGGATCTAGCACAGATACGCAGTATTTT.

This clone was observed once. This chain uses TRBV28 with TRBJ2-6; no reliable D call. Germline CDR1 reads MDHEN; CDR2 reads SYDVKM. V was pared by 6 bases and J by 0 bases, with 9 bases between. The length of the CDR3 is 15 residues. Written as DNA, the CDR3 is TGTGCCAGCAGCGCTAAGAGCTCTGGGGCCAACGTCCTGACTTTC. Translating it yields CASSAKSSGANVLTF.

The chain has TRBV7-6 and TRBJ2-3; D may be TRBD2 (6 bases). CDR3 length: 13 residues. Germline V gives CDR1 SGHVS, CDR2 FNYEAQ. V gave up 0 bases and J gave up 9 bases, with 10 bases separating them. The CDR3 protein is CASSLAPEGTQYF. CDR3 nucleotide sequence: TGTGCCAGCAGCTTAGCGCCGGAGGGCACGCAGTATTTT. The full variable domain, its missing parts supplied by reference TRBV7-6 and TRBJ2-3, is GAGVSQSPRYKVTKRGQDVALRCDPISGHVSLYWYRQALGQGPEFLTYFNYEAQQDKSGLPNDRFSAERPEGSISTLTIQRTEQRDSAMYRCASSLAPEGTQYFGPGTRLTVL.

This chain uses TRBV7-9 with TRBJ2-1; weak D call: TRBD2 (6 bases). The CDR3 length is 17 residues. Germline V gene lookup returns CDR1 SEHNR and CDR2 FQNEAQ (reference sequence). V shed 6 bases and J shed 5 bases, with 23 bases lying between them. CDR3 protein: CASRLGSPGEWDNEQFF. The DNA of the CDR3 is TGTGCCAGCAGACTAGGGTCCCCGGGAGAGTGGGACAATGAGCAGTTCTTC. Looking up the rest from reference TRBV7-9 and TRBJ2-1 gives the full variable domain: DTGVSQNPRHKITKRGQNVTFRCDPISEHNRLYWYRQTLGQGPEFLTYFQNEAQLEKSRLLSDRFSAERPKGSFSTLEIQRTEQGDSAMYLCASRLGSPGEWDNEQFFGPGTRLTVL.

This clone came up once. This chain links TRBV5-4 with TRBJ2-7; 12 positions agree with TRBD2. Germline V lookup: CDR1 SGHNT, CDR2 YYREEE (reference sequence). This CDR3 is built from 15 residues. The J segment lost 4 bases and the V segment lost 4 bases, leaving 6 bases of the junction unmatched. CDR3 sequence reads: CASSPRTSGTYEQYF. CDR3 coding DNA: TGTGCCAGCAGCCCCAGGACTAGCGGGACTTACGAGCAGTACTTC.

The CDR3 reads CASSLGQGNTGELFF. CDR3 nucleotides: TGTGCCAGCAGTTTGGGGCAGGGGAACACCGGGGAGCTGTTTTTT. This chain links TRBV28 with TRBJ2-2; possibly TRBD1 for D (5 bases). This CDR3 region has 15 residues. Germline-derived CDR1 and CDR2 are MDHEN and SYDVKM. Trimming removed 3 bases at V and 1 base at J, with 9 bases between.

The V and J genes are TRBV19 and TRBJ2-5; the D gene is possibly TRBD1 (5 bases). The DNA end is more similar to TRBJ2-7, so the J call may be wrong. The germline V gene has CDR1 LNHDA and CDR2 SQIVND (reference sequence). This CDR3 has 13 amino acids. CDR3 bases: TGTGCCAGTAGTGCCTCTAGGGGTCTCGAGCAGTACTTC. Amino acids: CASSASRGLEQYF.